This T cell receptor (beta chain) came from a study of glioma-infiltrating T cells. Concerning this clonotype: A read error may account for a junction end that differs from germline.

The CDR3 is 14 amino acids. Germline V lookup: CDR1 MRHNA, CDR2 SNTAGT. Amplification of TCR alpha and beta CDR3 regions from RNA used iRepertoire nested multiplex PCR. One-step reverse transcription and amplification started from approximately 100-400 ng of tissue mRNA or PBMC total RNA. TCRdb ran MiXCR on the multiplex PCR reads and lists one entry per CDR3 protein. Seen here are around 43,000 distinct CDR3 sequences, around 22% observed once, and the top ten hold roughly 6.1%. The chain links TRBV6-4 to TRBJ2-1; 10 bases line up with TRBD1. The sequencing sample was made of glioma tissue, nonneoplastic brain tissue, or PBMCs (not recorded which). The receptor's source is a human donor with low-grade glioma or glioblastoma, undergoing nonglioma brain surgery, or in good health (not recorded which). CDR3 residues: CASSDSTGGNGQFF. Here the CDR3 DNA reads TGTGCCAGCAGTGACTCGACAGGGGGCAATGGGCAGTTCTTC.